One sample yielded the 14 T cell receptor beta chains listed below, sequenced in a study of cytomegalovirus exposure and HLA in healthy donors. Primers included in the PCR were 60 Vbeta and 13 Jbeta primers. Here immunoSEQ multiplex PCR was the method, and the copy in TCRdb shows in-frame clones only, minus some. Among 130,000 or so clones listed, over 65% were seen once. Material for sequencing was PBMCs. These receptors all come from a man aged 45-60 years in good health and CMV-seronegative.

The rearrangement uses TRBV11-3 and TRBJ1-1, with 7 bases fitting TRBD1. This CDR3 has 18 amino acids. Looked up from germline, CDR1 is SGHNT and CDR2 is YENEEA. J was trimmed by 3 bases and V by 5 bases; bases with no gene match: 18. Written as DNA, the CDR3 is TGTGCCAGCAGCCGAAGGATGGGGGTGACAGGGCCGGACACTGAAGCTTTCTTT. As protein: CASSRRMGVTGPDTEAFF.

This clone has just one count. The chain has TRBV28 and TRBJ2-7, with D maybe TRBD2 (6 bases). Germline-derived CDR1 and CDR2 are MDHEN and SYDVKM. CDR3 size: 15 residues. V gave up 3 bases and J gave up 2 bases, with 14 bases separating them. The DNA of the CDR3 is TGTGCCAGCAGTTTTGCTGGGGGGACGGCCTACGAGCAGTACTTC. Encoded protein: CASSFAGGTAYEQYF.

This rearrangement joins TRBV6-1 to TRBJ2-7, with D unresolved. The V end was cut by 4 bases, the J end by 12 bases, with 16 bases between. The germline gives CDR1 MNHNS, CDR2 SASEGT. There are 12 residues in the CDR3. CDR3 coding DNA: TGTGCCAGCAGTGGACCAACGCCTAAGCGGTACTTC. Protein: CASSGPTPKRYF.

V is TRBV20-1 and J is TRBJ1-1, with 9 positions matching TRBD1. Trimming took 6 bases from V and 10 from J; bases not matched to a gene: 6. The CDR3 is 11 residues long. Per germline, CDR1 DFQATT and CDR2 SNEGSKA (reference sequence). CDR3 in amino acids: CSAPDRGAAFF. The CDR3 nucleotides read TGCAGTGCCCCGGACAGGGGAGCAGCTTTCTTT.

V usage is TRBV4-3 and J usage is TRBJ1-2, with a weak D call TRBD1 (6 bases). CDR3 length: 15 residues. Germline CDR1 LGHNA, CDR2 YSLEER. The V end lost 0 bases, the J end lost 2 bases, and 10 bases lay between the germline ends. CDR3: CASSQDDRINYGYTF. The CDR3 nucleotides are TGCGCCAGCAGCCAAGATGACAGGATCAACTATGGCTACACCTTC.

This clone appeared a few times. The chain joins TRBV25-1 to TRBJ1-1; TRBD1 aligns across 8 bases. The CDR3 extends over 15 amino acids. CDR1 is MGHDK and CDR2 is SYGVNS in the germline V gene. V shed 6 bases and J 1 base; nucleotides not matched to a gene: 7. The CDR3: CASSRNGQGNTEAFF. CDR3 in DNA: TGTGCCAGCAGCCGAAACGGACAGGGGAACACTGAAGCTTTCTTT.

V is TRBV5-1 and J is TRBJ1-2; tentatively, D is TRBD1 (5 bases). This CDR3 comprises 14 residues. Deletions cut 0 bases from V and 8 bases from J, with 14 bases between. Germline assignment: CDR1 SGHRS and CDR2 YFSETQ. This CDR3 is CASSLGGGTGGYTF. For the CDR3, the DNA is TGCGCCAGCAGCTTGGGGGGAGGTACAGGAGGCTACACCTTC.

The J gene is TRBJ2-5, the V gene TRBV7-2, with 12 bases aligning to TRBD2. CDR3 length equals 16 residues. The V segment lost 1 base and the J segment 4 bases; nucleotides outside the gene matches: 4. CDR1 SGHTA and CDR2 FQGNSA come from the germline V gene. CDR3 in amino acids: CASSLVELAGGETQYF. DNA of the CDR3: TGTGCCAGCAGCTTAGTAGAACTAGCGGGAGGAGAGACCCAGTACTTC.

The chain joins TRBV10-1 to TRBJ1-1; D perhaps matches TRBD1 (6 bases). V gave up 4 bases and J gave up 1 base, with 10 bases separating them. Germline assignment: CDR1 WNHNN and CDR2 SYGVQD (reference sequence). This CDR3 is built from 14 residues. CDR3 nucleotides: TGCGCCAGCAGTGTGGACAGCGAGAACACTGAAGCTTTCTTT. Its protein product is CASSVDSENTEAFF.

This chain links TRBV7-2 with TRBJ2-1, with 14 nucleotides matching TRBD2. V lost 1 base to trimming and J lost 9 bases; unmatched junction nucleotides: 5. This CDR3 spans 16 amino acids. CDR1 and CDR2 (germline): SGHTA, FQGNSA. The CDR3 sequence: CASSLVGTSGRGEQFF. The CDR3 DNA reads TGTGCCAGCAGCTTAGTGGGGACTAGCGGGAGAGGTGAGCAGTTCTTC.

The V and J genes are TRBV6-1 and TRBJ2-1; 7 nucleotides agree with TRBD2. The CDR3 totals 15 residues. The V and J ends lost 7 bases and 9 bases, in that order; junction bases with no gene match: 15. Germline CDR1 reads MNHNS; CDR2 reads SASEGT. CDR3 in DNA: TGTGCCAGCATCCCCCGCGGGGAGGGCCCCGCTGAGCAGTTCTTC. Its translation is CASIPRGEGPAEQFF.

This CDR3 is CASSRDKTTDTQYF. In nucleotides, the CDR3 is TGTGCCAGCAGTCGCGATAAAACCACAGATACGCAGTATTTT. The chain uses TRBV27 and TRBJ2-3; unclear D gene. V shed 5 bases and J shed 2 bases, with 11 bases lying between them. The CDR3 has 14 amino acids. Germline CDR1 MNHEY, CDR2 SMNVEV (reference sequence).

This clone occurred once. The sample contains more than one DNA sequence encoding this CDR3. J is TRBJ2-3 and V is TRBV5-1, with TRBD1 matching over 7 bases. The CDR3 is 15 residues long. V lost 0 bases, J lost 3 bases, and 4 bases stayed unmatched. The germline CDR1 and CDR2 sequences are SGHRS and YFSETQ. CDR3 DNA: TGCGCCAGCAGCTTGGGACAGGGCGGGACAGATACGCAGTATTTT. It encodes CASSLGQGGTDTQYF.

This clone came up a few times. The chain links TRBV5-8 to TRBJ2-1; tentative D call: TRBD2 (6 bases). CDR3 size: 18 residues. With 2 bases removed from V and 0 bases from J, the gap between germline ends came to 18 bases. Germline V gene sequence: CDR1 SGHTS, CDR2 YDEGEE. The DNA of the CDR3 is TGTGCCAGCAGCTTAGATACCGGGACTCCGAGCTCCTACAATGAGCAGTTCTTC. It codes for CASSLDTGTPSSYNEQFF. Variable domain in full (rest from reference TRBV5-8 and TRBJ2-1): EAGVTQSPTHLIKTRGQQATLRCSPISGHTSVYWYQQALGLGLQFLLWYDEGEERNRGNFPPRFSGRQFPNYSSELNVNALELEDSALYLCASSLDTGTPSSYNEQFFGPGTRLTVL.